Below, 3 T cell receptor beta chains from the same sample are listed, as sequenced in a study of cytomegalovirus exposure and HLA in healthy donors. The PCR was carried out with 60 Vbeta primers and 13 Jbeta primers. Assay used: immunoSEQ multiplex PCR; TCRdb lists only in-frame clones, some missing. This repertoire shows 90,000 to 120,000 clones, approximately 76% found once; its top ten account for roughly 2.3%. The specimen was PBMCs. The receptor set was obtained from a man between 18 and 35 years old in good health and CMV-seronegative.

The sample holds a few counts of this clone. The DNA of the CDR3 is TGTGCCAGCAGCCCCCCGACTAGCGGGTCGGAGACCCAGTACTTC. It codes for CASSPPTSGSETQYF. J is TRBJ2-5 and V is TRBV5-4, with TRBD2 matching over 10 bases. J was trimmed by 5 bases and V by 4 bases; bases with no gene match: 8. CDR3 length: 15 residues. CDR1 and CDR2 from the germline V gene are SGHNT and YYREEE (reference sequence).

The chain combines TRBV6-1 with TRBJ1-5, with D possibly TRBD1 on 6 matching bases. CDR1 is MNHNS and CDR2 is SASEGT in the germline V gene. V was shortened by 4 bases and J by 2 bases, with 24 bases between the two germline ends. This CDR3 spans 19 amino acids. The CDR3 coding sequence is TGTGCCAGCAGTGTGTCCGGACAGAGCTCCGGAAGGGGCAATCAGCCCCAGCATTTT. Amino acids: CASSVSGQSSGRGNQPQHF.

The J gene is TRBJ2-6, the V gene TRBV10-3; no definite D call. In germline, CDR1 is ENHRY, CDR2 SYGVKD. V was shortened by 5 bases and J by 0 bases, with 8 bases between the two germline ends. This CDR3 comprises 15 residues. CDR3: CAISPTDSGANVLTF. The CDR3 DNA is TGTGCCATCAGTCCAACAGACTCTGGGGCCAACGTCCTGACTTTC.